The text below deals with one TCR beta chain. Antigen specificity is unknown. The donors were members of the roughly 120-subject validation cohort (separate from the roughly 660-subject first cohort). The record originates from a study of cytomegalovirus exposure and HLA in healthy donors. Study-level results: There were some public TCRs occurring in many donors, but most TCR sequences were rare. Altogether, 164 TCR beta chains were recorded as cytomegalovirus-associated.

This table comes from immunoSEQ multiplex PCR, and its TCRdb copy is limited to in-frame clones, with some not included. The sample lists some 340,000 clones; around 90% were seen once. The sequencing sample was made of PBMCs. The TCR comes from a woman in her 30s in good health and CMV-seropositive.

DNA of the CDR3: TGTGCCAGCAGTTTGGCTGGGGGCTCAGGAGAGACCCAGTACTTC. This gives the protein CASSLAGGSGETQYF. The rearrangement joins TRBV27 to TRBJ2-5, with D possibly being TRBD1 (6 bases). V lost 3 bases and J lost 4, with 15 bases in between. There are 15 residues in the CDR3. The germline CDR1 and CDR2 sequences are MNHEY and SMNVEV (reference sequence).